This TCR beta chain was identified during a study of sequential checkpoint blockade in melanoma. Across the study: After both sequences, patients received maintenance nivolumab.

CDR3 length equals 11 residues. Germline-derived CDR1 and CDR2 are DFQATT and SNEGSKA (reference sequence). The treatment denotes: randomized to nivolumab then ipilimumab (arm A) or the reverse (arm B). Patients had received no earlier DNA-damaging chemotherapy. Live CD3+CD8+ CD19− CD56− cells were sorted from PBMCs. Method: immunoSEQ multiplex PCR; TCRdb's copy keeps in-frame clones and lacks some. Of more than 30,000 clones in the sample, 65% to 90% were seen once. The chain uses TRBV20-1 and TRBJ2-7; TRBD1 matches at 7 bases. The TCR originated in a human donor with melanoma. Sequenced material: CD8+ T cells sorted from blood (inferred from file names), taken from a patient given nivolumab and ipilimumab in sequence. This CDR3 reads CSLDRLYEQYF. The CDR3 nucleotides are TGCAGCTTGGACAGGCTATACGAGCAGTACTTC.